Listed here are 14 T cell receptor beta chains from one sample, sequenced in a study of cytomegalovirus exposure and HLA in healthy donors. The study ran its PCR with 60 Vbeta and 13 Jbeta primers. Some clones are missing from TCRdb's copy, which holds only in-frame ones; the method was immunoSEQ multiplex PCR. The data show approximately 70,000 clones, approximately 71% seen once. Sequencing was performed on PBMCs. These TCRs come from a man in his 60s in good health and CMV-seropositive.

V usage is TRBV6-5 and J usage is TRBJ2-3; 11 positions agree with TRBD2. J lost 3 bases, V lost 2 bases, and 4 bases had no gene match. The CDR3 runs 16 residues. CDR1 is MNHEY, CDR2 SVGAGI, per germline. Here the CDR3 DNA reads TGTGCCAGCAGTTACGGTCTAGCGGGGGGTACAGATACGCAGTATTTT. Protein product: CASSYGLAGGTDTQYF.

This clone was counted a few times. V gene TRBV11-2 combines with J gene TRBJ2-7, with 8 bases that match TRBD1. J was trimmed by 7 bases and V by 6 bases; bases with no gene match: 8. Germline V gives CDR1 SGHAT, CDR2 FQNNGV. The CDR3 sequence is 13 residues long. The CDR3, as DNA: TGTGCCAGCAGAGGACAGGGTTTTCGGGAGCAGTACTTC. Translated, it gives CASRGQGFREQYF.

A single count supports this clone. The rearrangement joins TRBV5-4 to TRBJ1-5; a possible D gene is TRBD1 (5 bases). CDR3 length: 16 amino acids. Trimming stripped 7 bases from V and 0 bases from J, with 17 bases between. Germline V gives CDR1 SGHNT, CDR2 YYREEE (reference sequence). The CDR3 region has the DNA TGTGCCAGCTATGGGGCAGCCGATAATAGCAATCAGCCCCAGCATTTT. As protein: CASYGAADNSNQPQHF.

This clone was seen a handful of times. The chain uses TRBV5-1 and TRBJ2-7, with 13 positions matching TRBD2. CDR1 is SGHRS and CDR2 is YFSETQ in the germline V gene. V lost 5 bases to trimming and J lost 2 bases; unmatched junction nucleotides: 4. CDR3 length: 15 residues. The CDR3 DNA follows: TGCGCCAGCAGTTTTACTAGCGGGGGGGCCTACGAGCAGTACTTC. Translating gives CASSFTSGGAYEQYF. The entire variable domain, with the rest obtained from reference TRBV5-1 and TRBJ2-7, is as follows: KAGVTQTPRYLIKTRGQQVTLSCSPISGHRSVSWYQQTPGQGLQFLFEYFSETQRNKGNFPGRFSGRQFSNSRSEMNVSTLELGDSALYLCASSFTSGGAYEQYFGPGTRLTVT.

This clone has only a few counts. This rearrangement joins TRBV29-1 to TRBJ2-1; tentative D call: TRBD2 (6 bases). Germline V gives CDR1 SQVTM, CDR2 ANQGSEA. The CDR3 has 14 amino acids. Trimming took 7 bases from V and 3 from J, leaving 16 bases between them. The CDR3 DNA reads TGCAGCGGAGGCGGGGACTCACACTACAATGAGCAGTTCTTC. Its translation is CSGGGDSHYNEQFF.

This chain connects TRBV14 to TRBJ1-1; D unresolved. CDR1 and CDR2 (germline): SGHDN, FVKESK. This CDR3 spans 17 amino acids. The V and J ends lost 2 bases and 0 bases respectively, with 16 bases between them. The CDR3 DNA reads as TGTGCCAGCAGCCAATTAAACCGACGCGGCATGAACACTGAAGCTTTCTTT. Translated, it gives CASSQLNRRGMNTEAFF.

This clone has just a few counts. The chain employs TRBV6-1 and TRBJ2-1; D is undetermined. Germline assignment: CDR1 MNHNS and CDR2 SASEGT. The CDR3 runs 13 residues. Trimming shortened V by 5 bases and J by 2 bases, and 7 bases separated the two germline ends. The CDR3 region is CASSHLAYNEQFF. Written as DNA, the CDR3 is TGTGCCAGCAGTCACTTGGCCTACAATGAGCAGTTCTTC.

The chain employs TRBV5-4 and TRBJ2-7; maybe TRBD1 (6 bases). The CDR3 runs 15 residues. V was pared by 0 bases and J by 5 bases, with 15 bases between. CDR1 SGHNT and CDR2 YYREEE come from the germline V gene (reference sequence). The CDR3 spells CASSLGGPGGDEQYF. The CDR3 region has the DNA TGTGCCAGCAGCTTGGGGGGGCCCGGTGGGGACGAGCAGTACTTC.

Of note for this clone: Because the CDR3 is missing its conserved closing phenylalanine or tryptophan, this is likely a read error. The chain combines TRBV13 with TRBJ1-2, with D perhaps matching TRBD1 (6 bases). Germline lookup yields CDR1 PRHDT and CDR2 FYEKMQ (reference sequence). The CDR3 spans 14 residues. Trimming stripped 4 bases from V and 5 bases from J, with 14 bases between. The CDR3 DNA reads as TGTGCCAGCAGCTCCACGGGAGGGGGTTATGGCTACACCCTC. The encoded protein is CASSSTGGGYGYTL.

This chain joins TRBV7-9 and TRBJ2-3; D gene ambiguous. Germline V gene sequence: CDR1 SEHNR, CDR2 FQNEAQ (reference sequence). This CDR3 has 15 residues. Trimming stripped 7 bases from V and 6 bases from J, with 20 bases between. The CDR3 sequence is CASTPEGRPGDTQYF. Here the CDR3 DNA reads TGTGCCAGCACGCCTGAAGGCAGGCCTGGGGATACGCAGTATTTT.

The gene calls are TRBV19 and TRBJ2-3, with TRBD2 matching over 7 bases. V was pared by 6 bases and J by 6 bases, with 9 bases of the junction left unmatched. The CDR3 consists of 14 residues. In germline, CDR1 is LNHDA, CDR2 SQIVND (reference sequence). CDR3 loop: CASSSAGGTDTQYF. The CDR3 nucleotides are TGTGCCAGTAGCTCGGCCGGGGGGACGGATACGCAGTATTTT.

The V call is TRBV5-4, the J call TRBJ2-5; D call uncertain. The CDR3 contains 13 residues. Germline V CDR1 and CDR2: SGHNT, YYREEE (reference sequence). V lost 0 bases, J lost 5 bases, and 8 bases lay in between. The CDR3, as DNA: TGTGCCAGCAGCTTGGCTGCGGATGAGACCCAGTACTTC. It is translated as CASSLAADETQYF.

The CDR3 coding sequence is TGTGCCAGCAGCTTAGACGCGGGAGGGAACACTGAAGCTTTCTTT. Translating it yields CASSLDAGGNTEAFF. The chain is built from TRBV7-2 and TRBJ1-1; D unresolved. The CDR3 covers 15 residues. Germline assignment: CDR1 SGHTA and CDR2 FQGNSA. Trimming stripped 1 base from V and 1 base from J, with 10 bases between.

V usage is TRBV4-2 and J usage is TRBJ2-3; 11 bases fit TRBD2. The V segment lost 0 bases and the J segment 2 bases; nucleotides outside the gene matches: 10. CDR1 is LGHNA and CDR2 is YNFKEQ in the germline V gene. CDR3 size: 19 residues. The CDR3 is CASSQDRLAGGVNTDTQYF. The CDR3 nucleotides are TGTGCCAGCAGCCAAGATCGGCTAGCGGGAGGAGTGAACACAGATACGCAGTATTTT.